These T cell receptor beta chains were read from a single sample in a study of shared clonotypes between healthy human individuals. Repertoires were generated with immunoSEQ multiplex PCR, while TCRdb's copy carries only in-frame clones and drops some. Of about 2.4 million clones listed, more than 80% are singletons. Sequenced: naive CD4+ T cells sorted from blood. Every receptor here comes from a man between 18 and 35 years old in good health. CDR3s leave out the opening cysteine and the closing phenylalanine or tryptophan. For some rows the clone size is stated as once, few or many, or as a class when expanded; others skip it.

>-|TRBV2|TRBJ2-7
ASDDRDRLVEQY
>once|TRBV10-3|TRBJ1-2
AISLDRDGDYGYT
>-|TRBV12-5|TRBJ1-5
ASGYRVKGGDQPQH
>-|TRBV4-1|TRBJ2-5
ASSQTSSRVGPQETQY
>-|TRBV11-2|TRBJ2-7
ASSRWGYTSQEYEQY
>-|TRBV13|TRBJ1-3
ASSLGGAGNTIY
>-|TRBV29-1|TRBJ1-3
SVAGTGDGNTIY
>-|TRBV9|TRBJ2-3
ASSVRQGGGTDTQY
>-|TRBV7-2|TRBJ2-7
ASSQAGTREQY
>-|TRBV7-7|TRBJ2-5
ASSTRAGEQETQY
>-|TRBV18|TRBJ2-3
ASSPQGGDTQY
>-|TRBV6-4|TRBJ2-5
ASSDHSPDRGETQY
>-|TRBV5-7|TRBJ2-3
ASSLYRPGDSSDTQY
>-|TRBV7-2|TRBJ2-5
ASSLGRGAETQY
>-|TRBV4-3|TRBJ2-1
ASSQVYPGIYEQF
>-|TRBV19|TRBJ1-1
ATLGQATEAF
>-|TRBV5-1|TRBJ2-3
ASSPPSGSTDTQY
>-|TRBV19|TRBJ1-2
ASSPGTGGAYGYT
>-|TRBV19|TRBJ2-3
ASSILVRGGPDTQY
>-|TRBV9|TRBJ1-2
ASSPEFEGYGYT
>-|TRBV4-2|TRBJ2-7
ASSHMRAEGIEQY
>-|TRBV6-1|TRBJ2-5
ASSTQETQY
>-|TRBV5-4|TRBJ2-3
ASTGGGKDTQY
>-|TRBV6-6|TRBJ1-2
ASKVTGANYGYT
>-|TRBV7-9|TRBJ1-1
ASSPRGGSNTEAF
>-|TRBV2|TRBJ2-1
ASSGLAQVNEQF
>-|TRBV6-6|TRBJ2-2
ATLGGRLTGELF
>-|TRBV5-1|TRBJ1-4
ASSLGGKEANEKLF
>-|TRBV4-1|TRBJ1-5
ASSQEGGESAQH
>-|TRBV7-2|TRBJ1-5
ASSPQGAGNQPQH
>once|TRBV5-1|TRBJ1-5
ASSHGPNQPQH
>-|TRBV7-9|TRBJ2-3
ASRPTGSTDTQY
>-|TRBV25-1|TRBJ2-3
ASVRGRFTQY
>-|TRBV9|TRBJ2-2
ASSVLHGGELF
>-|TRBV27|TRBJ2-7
ASSLSILGPYEQY
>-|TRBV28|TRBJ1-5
ASSLQVQPQH
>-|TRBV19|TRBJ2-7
ASSIRPGGYYEQY
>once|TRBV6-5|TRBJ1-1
ASSRRMNTEAF
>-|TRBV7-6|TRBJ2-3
ASSLGAGTSTDTQY
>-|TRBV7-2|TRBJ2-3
ASSSTGSIGTDTQY
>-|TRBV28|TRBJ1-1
ASSLPGGLNTEAF
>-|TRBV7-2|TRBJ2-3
ASSLGDRSDTQY
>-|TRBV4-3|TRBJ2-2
ASSQERPGTGATGELF
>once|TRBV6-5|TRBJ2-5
ASRTGLAGETQY
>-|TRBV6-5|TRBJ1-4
ASSYGQSTNEKLF
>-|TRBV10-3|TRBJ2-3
AISEGWGTQY
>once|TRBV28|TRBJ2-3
ASSPYTDTQY
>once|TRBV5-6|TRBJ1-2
ASSPNTGVGGYT
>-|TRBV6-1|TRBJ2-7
ASSSTPPGPYEQY
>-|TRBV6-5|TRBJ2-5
ASSYDSQETQY